One and the same sample provided the 2 T cell receptor beta chains below, sequenced in a study of blood T cell repertoires in COVID-19. The repertoire was sequenced with immunoSEQ multiplex PCR; TCRdb's copy has only in-frame clones and lacks some. Of some 76,000 clones in the sample, roughly 89% were seen once. Sequenced sample: peripheral blood. Source of these receptors: a man aged 60 to 69 with acute or convalescent COVID-19.

This chain uses TRBV6-2 or TRBV6-3 with TRBJ2-7; TRBD1 matches 7 bases. The CDR3 sequence is 17 residues long. CDR1 and CDR2 from the germline V gene are MNHEY and SVGEGT. The V segment lost 0 bases and the J segment 3 bases; nucleotides outside the gene matches: 11. This CDR3 reads CASSYSRVLGTVYEQYF. The CDR3 DNA reads as TGTGCCAGCAGTTACTCGAGGGTTTTAGGGACAGTCTACGAGCAGTACTTC.

This sequence joins TRBV11-2 and TRBJ2-3; 7 bases agree with TRBD1. J lost 0 bases, V lost 1 base, and 10 bases had no gene match. The CDR3 totals 18 residues. Germline CDR1 is SGHAT and CDR2 is FQNNGV. Written as DNA, the CDR3 is TGTGCCAGCAGCTTAGGTTGGCCAGGGGGTCCGAGCACAGATACGCAGTATTTT. As protein: CASSLGWPGGPSTDTQYF.